The clone carrying this TCR beta chain was found a few times. These data originate in a study of early T cells in non-severe SARS-CoV-2 infection. Trimming cost V 6 bases and J 4 bases; bases outside gene matches: 9. The CDR3 is made up of 16 amino acids. Unique molecular identifiers were added to individual cDNA molecules. MiXCR, applied by TCRdb to the 5' RACE reads, yields one record per CDR3 protein. The sample records tens of thousands of distinct CDR3 sequences, around 13% being singletons. The source is an adult who was a healthcare worker with PCR-confirmed SARS-CoV-2 infection or an uninfected control (not recorded which). This sequence joins TRBV12-3 or TRBV12-4 and TRBJ2-4; 10 nucleotides agree with TRBD2. What was sequenced was whole blood. This CDR3 reads CASRRAGGLAKNIQYF. The CDR3 DNA follows: TGTGCCAGCAGGCGAGCGGGGGGGCTAGCAAAAAACATTCAGTACTTC.